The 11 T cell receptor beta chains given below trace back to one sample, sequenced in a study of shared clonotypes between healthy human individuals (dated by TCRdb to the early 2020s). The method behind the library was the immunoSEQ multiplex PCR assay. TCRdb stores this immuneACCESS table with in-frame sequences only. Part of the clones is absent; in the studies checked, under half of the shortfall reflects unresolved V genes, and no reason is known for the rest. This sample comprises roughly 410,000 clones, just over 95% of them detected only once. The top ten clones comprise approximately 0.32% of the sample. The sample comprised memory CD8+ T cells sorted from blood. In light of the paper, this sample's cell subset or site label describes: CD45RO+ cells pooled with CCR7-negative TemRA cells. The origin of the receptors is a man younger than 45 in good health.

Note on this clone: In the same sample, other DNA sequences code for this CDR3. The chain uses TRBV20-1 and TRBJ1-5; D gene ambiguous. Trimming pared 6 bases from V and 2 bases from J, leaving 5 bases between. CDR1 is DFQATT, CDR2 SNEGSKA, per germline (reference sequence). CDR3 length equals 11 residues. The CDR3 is CSAQGNQPQHF. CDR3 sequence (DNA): TGCAGTGCCCAAGGCAATCAGCCCCAGCATTTT.

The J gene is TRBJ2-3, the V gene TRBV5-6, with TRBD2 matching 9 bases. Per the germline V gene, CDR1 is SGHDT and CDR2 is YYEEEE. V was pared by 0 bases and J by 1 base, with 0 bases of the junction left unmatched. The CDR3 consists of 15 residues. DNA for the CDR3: TGTGCCAGCAGCTTGGGACTAGCGGGCACAGATACGCAGTATTTT. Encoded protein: CASSLGLAGTDTQYF.

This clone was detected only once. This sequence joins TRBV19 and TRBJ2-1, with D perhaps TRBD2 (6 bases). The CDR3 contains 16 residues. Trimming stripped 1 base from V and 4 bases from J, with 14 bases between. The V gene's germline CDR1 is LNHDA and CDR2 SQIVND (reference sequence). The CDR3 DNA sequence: TGTGCCAGTAGTATAGGGGTGGGGCGGGGTTACAATGAGCAGTTCTTC. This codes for CASSIGVGRGYNEQFF.

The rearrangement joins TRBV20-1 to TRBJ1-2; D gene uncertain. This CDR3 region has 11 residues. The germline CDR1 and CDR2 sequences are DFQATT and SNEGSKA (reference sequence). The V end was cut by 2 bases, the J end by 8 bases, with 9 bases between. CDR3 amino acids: CSARPGRGYTF. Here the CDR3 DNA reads TGCAGTGCTAGACCCGGAAGAGGCTACACCTTC.

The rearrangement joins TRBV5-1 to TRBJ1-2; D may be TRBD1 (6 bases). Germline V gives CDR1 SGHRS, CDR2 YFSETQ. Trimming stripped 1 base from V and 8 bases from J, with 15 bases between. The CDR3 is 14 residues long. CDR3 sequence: CASSLNGGNGGYTF. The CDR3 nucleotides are TGCGCCAGCAGCTTGAACGGGGGCAATGGGGGCTACACCTTC.

In DNA form, the CDR3 reads TGCAGCGTGCCCCTCACTTCCCGTTCAGCTTTCTTT. It translates to CSVPLTSRSAFF. The V call is TRBV29-1, the J call TRBJ1-1; D is unclear. CDR1 is SQVTM, CDR2 ANQGSEA, per germline. Trimming took off 6 bases at V and 10 bases at J, with 18 bases between the two ends. The CDR3 extends over 12 amino acids.

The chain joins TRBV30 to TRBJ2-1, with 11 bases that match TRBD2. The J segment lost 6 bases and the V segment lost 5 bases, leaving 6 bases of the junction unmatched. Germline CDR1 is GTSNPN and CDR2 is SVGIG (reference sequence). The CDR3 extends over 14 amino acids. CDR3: CAWALAGGRNEQFF. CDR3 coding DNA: TGTGCCTGGGCTTTAGCGGGAGGGCGCAATGAGCAGTTCTTC.

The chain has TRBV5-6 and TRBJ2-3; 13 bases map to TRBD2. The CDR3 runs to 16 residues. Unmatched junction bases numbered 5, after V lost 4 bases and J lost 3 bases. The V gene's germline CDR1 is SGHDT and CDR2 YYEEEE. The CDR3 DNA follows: TGTGCCAGCAGCGTAAGGACTAGCGGGAGAACAGATACGCAGTATTTT. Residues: CASSVRTSGRTDTQYF.

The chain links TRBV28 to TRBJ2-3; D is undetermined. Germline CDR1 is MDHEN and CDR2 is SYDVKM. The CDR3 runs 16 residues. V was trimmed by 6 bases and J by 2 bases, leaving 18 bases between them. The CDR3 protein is CASSRVGEVATDTQYF. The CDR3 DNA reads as TGTGCCAGCAGCCGTGTTGGAGAGGTAGCCACAGATACGCAGTATTTT.

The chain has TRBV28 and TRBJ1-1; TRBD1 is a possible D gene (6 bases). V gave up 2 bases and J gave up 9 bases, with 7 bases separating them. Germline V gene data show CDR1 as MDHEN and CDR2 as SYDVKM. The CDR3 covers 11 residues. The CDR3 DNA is TGTGCCAGCAGTTTAGGGGGCAAAGCTTTCTTT. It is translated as CASSLGGKAFF.

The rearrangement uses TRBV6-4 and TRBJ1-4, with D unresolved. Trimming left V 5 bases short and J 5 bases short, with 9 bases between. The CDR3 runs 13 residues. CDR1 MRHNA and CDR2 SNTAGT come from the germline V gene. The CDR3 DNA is TGTGCCAGCAGTAGGCGGGAGAATGAAAAACTGTTTTTT. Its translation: CASSRRENEKLFF.